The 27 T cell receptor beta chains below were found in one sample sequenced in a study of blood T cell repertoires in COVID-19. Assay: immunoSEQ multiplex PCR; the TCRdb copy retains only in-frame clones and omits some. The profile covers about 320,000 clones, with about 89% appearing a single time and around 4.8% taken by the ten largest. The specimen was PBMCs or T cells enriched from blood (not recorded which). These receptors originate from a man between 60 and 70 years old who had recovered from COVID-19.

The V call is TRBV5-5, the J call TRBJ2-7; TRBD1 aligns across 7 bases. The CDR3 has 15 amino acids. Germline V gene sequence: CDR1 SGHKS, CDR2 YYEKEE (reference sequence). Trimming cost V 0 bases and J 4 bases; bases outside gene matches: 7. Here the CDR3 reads CASSLGDRAYYEQYF. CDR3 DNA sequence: TGTGCCAGCAGCTTGGGGGACAGAGCCTATTACGAGCAGTACTTC.

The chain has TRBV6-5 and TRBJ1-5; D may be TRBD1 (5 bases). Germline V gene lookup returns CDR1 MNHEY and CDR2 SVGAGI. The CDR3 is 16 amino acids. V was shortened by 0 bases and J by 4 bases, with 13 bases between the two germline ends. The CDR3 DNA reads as TGTGCCAGCAGTTACTCTTTTGCGGACACTAATCAGCCCCAGCATTTT. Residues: CASSYSFADTNQPQHF.

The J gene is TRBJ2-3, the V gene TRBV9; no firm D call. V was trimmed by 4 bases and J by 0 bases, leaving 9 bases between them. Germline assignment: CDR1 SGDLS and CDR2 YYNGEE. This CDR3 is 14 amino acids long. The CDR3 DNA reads TGTGCCAGCAGCAGAGCCTTAAGCACAGATACGCAGTATTTT. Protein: CASSRALSTDTQYF.

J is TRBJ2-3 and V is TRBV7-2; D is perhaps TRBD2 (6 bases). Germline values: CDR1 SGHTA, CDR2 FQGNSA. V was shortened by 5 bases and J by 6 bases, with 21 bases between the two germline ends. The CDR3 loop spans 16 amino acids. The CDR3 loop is CASSTGAGWGLDTQYF. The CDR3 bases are TGTGCCAGCAGCACTGGCGCGGGGTGGGGGTTGGATACGCAGTATTTT.

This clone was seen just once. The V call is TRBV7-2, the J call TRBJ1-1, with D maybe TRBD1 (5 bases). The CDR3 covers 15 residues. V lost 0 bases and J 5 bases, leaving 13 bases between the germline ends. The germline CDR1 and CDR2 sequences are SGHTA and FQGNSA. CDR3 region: CASSLAAAGGTEAFF. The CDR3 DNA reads TGTGCCAGCAGCTTAGCAGCGGCGGGGGGGACTGAAGCTTTCTTT.

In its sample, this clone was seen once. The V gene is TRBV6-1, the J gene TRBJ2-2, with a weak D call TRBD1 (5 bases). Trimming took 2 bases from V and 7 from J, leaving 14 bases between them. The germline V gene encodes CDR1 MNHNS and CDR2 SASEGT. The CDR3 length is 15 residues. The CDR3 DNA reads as TGTGCCAGCAGTGAATATCCAGGGTGGAACGGGGAGCTGTTTTTT. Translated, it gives CASSEYPGWNGELFF.

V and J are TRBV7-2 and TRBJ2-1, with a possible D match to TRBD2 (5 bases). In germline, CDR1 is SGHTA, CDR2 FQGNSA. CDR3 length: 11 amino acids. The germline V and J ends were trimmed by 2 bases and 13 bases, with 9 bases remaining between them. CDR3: CASSLRTHQFF. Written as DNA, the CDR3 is TGTGCCAGCAGCTTAAGGACTCACCAGTTCTTC.

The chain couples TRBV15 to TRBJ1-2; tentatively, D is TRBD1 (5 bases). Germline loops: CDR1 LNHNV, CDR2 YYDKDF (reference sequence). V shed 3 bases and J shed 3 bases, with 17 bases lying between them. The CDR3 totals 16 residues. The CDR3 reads CATSRDTNLYHYGYTF. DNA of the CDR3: TGTGCCACCAGCAGGGACACGAACCTATATCACTATGGCTACACCTTC.

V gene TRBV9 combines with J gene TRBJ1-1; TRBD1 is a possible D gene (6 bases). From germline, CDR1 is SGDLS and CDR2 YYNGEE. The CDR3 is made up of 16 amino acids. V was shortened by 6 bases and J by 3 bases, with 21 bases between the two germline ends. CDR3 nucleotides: TGTGCCAGCAACCACCCCGTCGCAGGGGCATACACTGAAGCTTTCTTT. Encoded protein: CASNHPVAGAYTEAFF.

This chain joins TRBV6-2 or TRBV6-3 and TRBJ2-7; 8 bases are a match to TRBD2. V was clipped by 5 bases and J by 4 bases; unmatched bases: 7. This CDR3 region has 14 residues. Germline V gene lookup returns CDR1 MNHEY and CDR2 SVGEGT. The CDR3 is CASSTLPGGYEQYF. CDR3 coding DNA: TGTGCCAGCAGTACGCTCCCGGGAGGGTACGAGCAGTACTTC.

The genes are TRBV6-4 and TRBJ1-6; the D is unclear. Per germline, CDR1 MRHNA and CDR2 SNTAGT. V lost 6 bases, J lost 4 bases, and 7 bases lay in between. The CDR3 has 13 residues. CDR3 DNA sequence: TGTGCCAGCAGCGCGGATTATAATTCACCCCTCCACTTT. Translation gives CASSADYNSPLHF.

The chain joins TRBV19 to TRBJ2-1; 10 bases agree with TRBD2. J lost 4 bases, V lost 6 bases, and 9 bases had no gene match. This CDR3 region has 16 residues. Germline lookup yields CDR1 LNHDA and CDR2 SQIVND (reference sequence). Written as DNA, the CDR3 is TGTGCCAGTAGAGATAATAGCGGGAGGCATTACAATGAGCAGTTCTTC. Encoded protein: CASRDNSGRHYNEQFF.

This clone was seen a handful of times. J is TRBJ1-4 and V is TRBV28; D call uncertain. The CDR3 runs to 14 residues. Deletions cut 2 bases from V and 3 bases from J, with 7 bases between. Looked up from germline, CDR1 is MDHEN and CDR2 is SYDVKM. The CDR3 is CASSLHAANEKLFF. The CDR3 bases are TGTGCCAGCAGTTTACACGCAGCTAATGAAAAACTGTTTTTT. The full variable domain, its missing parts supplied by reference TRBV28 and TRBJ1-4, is DVKVTQSSRYLVKRTGEKVFLECVQDMDHENMFWYRQDPGLGLRLIYFSYDVKMKEKGDIPEGYSVSREKKERFSLILESASTNQTSMYLCASSLHAANEKLFFGSGTQLSVL.

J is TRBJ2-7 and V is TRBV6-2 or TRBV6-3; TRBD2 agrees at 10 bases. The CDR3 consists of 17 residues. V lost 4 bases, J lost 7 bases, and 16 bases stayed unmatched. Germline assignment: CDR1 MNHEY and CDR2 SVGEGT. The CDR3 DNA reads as TGTGCCAGCAGTTTGTGGCCTAGCGGGAGTTCTTCGGGAGAGCAGTACTTC. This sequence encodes CASSLWPSGSSSGEQYF.

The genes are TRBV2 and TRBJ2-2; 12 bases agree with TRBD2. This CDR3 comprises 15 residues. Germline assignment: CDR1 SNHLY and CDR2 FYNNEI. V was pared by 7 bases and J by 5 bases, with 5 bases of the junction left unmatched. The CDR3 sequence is CASNRLAGDTGELFF. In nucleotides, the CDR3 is TGTGCCAGCAACCGACTAGCGGGAGATACCGGGGAGCTGTTTTTT.

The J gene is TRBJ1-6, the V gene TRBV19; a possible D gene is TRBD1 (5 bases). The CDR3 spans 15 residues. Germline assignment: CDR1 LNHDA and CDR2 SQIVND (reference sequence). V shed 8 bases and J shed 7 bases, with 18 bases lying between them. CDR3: CASSSSGGKNSPLHF. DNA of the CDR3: TGTGCCAGTTCATCCTCCGGGGGGAAGAATTCACCCCTCCACTTT.

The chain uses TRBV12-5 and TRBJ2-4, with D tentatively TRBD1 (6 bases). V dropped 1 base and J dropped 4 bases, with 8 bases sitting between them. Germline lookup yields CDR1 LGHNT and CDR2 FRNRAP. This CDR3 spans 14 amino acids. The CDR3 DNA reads TGTGCTAGTGGTTTGGGGACAGAAAAAAACATTCAGTACTTC. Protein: CASGLGTEKNIQYF.

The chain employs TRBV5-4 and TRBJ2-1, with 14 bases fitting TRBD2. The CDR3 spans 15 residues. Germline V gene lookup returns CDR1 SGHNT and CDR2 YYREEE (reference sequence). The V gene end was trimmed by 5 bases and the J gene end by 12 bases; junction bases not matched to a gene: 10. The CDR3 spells CASSEGLAGGKGQFF. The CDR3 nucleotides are TGTGCCAGCAGTGAAGGACTAGCGGGAGGAAAAGGGCAGTTCTTC. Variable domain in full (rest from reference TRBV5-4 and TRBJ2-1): ETGVTQSPTHLIKTRGQQVTLRCSSQSGHNTVSWYQQALGQGPQFIFQYYREEENGRGNFPPRFSGLQFPNYSSELNVNALELDDSALYLCASSEGLAGGKGQFFGPGTRLTVL.

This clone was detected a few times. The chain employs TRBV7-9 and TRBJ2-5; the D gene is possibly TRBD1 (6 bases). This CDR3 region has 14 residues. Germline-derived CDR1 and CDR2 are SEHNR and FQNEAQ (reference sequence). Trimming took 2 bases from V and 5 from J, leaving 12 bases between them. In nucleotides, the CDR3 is TGTGCCAGCAGCTTAAGTCAGGGGTGGGAGACCCAGTACTTC. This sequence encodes CASSLSQGWETQYF. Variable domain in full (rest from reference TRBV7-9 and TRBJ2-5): DTGVSQNPRHKITKRGQNVTFRCDPISEHNRLYWYRQTLGQGPEFLTYFQNEAQLEKSRLLSDRFSAERPKGSFSTLEIQRTEQGDSAMYLCASSLSQGWETQYFGPGTRLLVL.

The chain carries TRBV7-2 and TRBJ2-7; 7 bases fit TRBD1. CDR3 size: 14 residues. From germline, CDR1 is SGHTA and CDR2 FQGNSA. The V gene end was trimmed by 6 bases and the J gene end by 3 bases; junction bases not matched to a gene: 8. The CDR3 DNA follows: TGTGCCAGCAGTCAGGGGGAAATCCACTACGAGCAGTACTTC. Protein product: CASSQGEIHYEQYF.

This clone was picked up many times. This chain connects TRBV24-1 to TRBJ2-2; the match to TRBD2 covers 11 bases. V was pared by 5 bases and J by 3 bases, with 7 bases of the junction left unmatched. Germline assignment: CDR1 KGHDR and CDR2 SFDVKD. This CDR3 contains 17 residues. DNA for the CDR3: TGTGCCACCAGTGTTGGTAGCGGGAGGGCCTACACCGGGGAGCTGTTTTTT. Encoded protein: CATSVGSGRAYTGELFF.

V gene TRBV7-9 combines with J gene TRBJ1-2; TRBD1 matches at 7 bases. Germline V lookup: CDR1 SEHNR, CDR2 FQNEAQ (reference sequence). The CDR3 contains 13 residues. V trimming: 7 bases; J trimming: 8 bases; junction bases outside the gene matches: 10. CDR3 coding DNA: TGTGCCAGCAAAAAAGGGACAGATGAGGGCTACACCTTC. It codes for CASKKGTDEGYTF.

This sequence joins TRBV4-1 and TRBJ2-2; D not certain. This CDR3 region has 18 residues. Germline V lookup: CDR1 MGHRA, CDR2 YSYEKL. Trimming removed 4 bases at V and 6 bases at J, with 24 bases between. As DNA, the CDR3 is TGCGCCAGCAGCCGCGCCGGCCCTAGGATAGCCCGTCCCGGGGAGCTGTTTTTT. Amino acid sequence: CASSRAGPRIARPGELFF.

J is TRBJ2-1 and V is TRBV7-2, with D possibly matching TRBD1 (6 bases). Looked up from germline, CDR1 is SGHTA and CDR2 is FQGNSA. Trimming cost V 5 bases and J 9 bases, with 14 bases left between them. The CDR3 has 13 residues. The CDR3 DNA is TGTGCCAGCAGCCCCGGGACAACCATTGAGCAGTTCTTC. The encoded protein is CASSPGTTIEQFF.

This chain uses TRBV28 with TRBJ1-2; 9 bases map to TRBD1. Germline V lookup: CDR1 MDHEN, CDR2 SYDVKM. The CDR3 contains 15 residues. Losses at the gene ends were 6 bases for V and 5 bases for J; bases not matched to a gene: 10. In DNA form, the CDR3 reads TGTGCCAGCAGGGGATTCGGGACAGGGAGGTATGGCTACACCTTC. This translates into CASRGFGTGRYGYTF.

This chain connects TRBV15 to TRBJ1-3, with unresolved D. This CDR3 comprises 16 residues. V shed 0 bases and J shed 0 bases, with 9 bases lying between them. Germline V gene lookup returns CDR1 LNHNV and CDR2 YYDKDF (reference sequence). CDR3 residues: CATSRDWQNSGNTIYF. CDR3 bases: TGTGCCACCAGCAGAGATTGGCAGAACTCTGGAAACACCATATATTTT.

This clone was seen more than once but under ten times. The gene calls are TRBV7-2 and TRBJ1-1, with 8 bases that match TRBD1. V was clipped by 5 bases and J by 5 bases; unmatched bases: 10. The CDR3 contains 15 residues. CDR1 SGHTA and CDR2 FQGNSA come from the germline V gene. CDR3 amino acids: CASSRDRGGTTEAFF. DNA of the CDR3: TGTGCCAGCAGCAGAGACAGGGGCGGGACAACTGAAGCTTTCTTT.